A single sample gave rise to the 24 T cell receptor beta chains below, sequenced in a study of naive and memory T cell subsets. Study-level findings and limits: A few larger clonotypes appeared in naive repertoires, especially CD8, possibly memory cells re-expressing CD45RA.

Two oligonucleotides, mixed equimolar, formed the beta constant-region primer covering TRBC1 and TRBC2. Four rounds of PCR amplified the ligated cDNA using nested alpha and beta constant-region primers plus SP2. TCRdb called the UMI-ligation and nested PCR reads again in MiXCR, with one record for every CDR3 protein. The sample lists roughly 99,000 distinct CDR3 sequences, about 10% occurring once. Which antigens these TCRs recognize remains unknown. Sequenced: naive CD4+ T cells from blood. Receptors originate from a human donor in good health.

This chain connects TRBV6-2 or TRBV6-3 to TRBJ1-5; D call uncertain. The V gene lost 5 bases and the J gene lost 3 bases, with 5 bases spanning the gap. Germline CDR1 MNHEY, CDR2 SVGEGT. CDR3 length: 12 amino acids. Here the CDR3 reads CASSRPNQPQHF. The CDR3 region has the DNA TGTGCCAGCAGTCGCCCCAATCAGCCCCAGCATTTT.

In this sample, this clonotype turned up a few times. V usage is TRBV28 and J usage is TRBJ1-6, with TRBD1 matching 9 bases. Germline loops: CDR1 MDHEN, CDR2 SYDVKM. Trimming at V came to 5 bases and at J to 11 bases, leaving 22 bases not matched to a gene. The CDR3 contains 19 residues. DNA of the CDR3: TGTGCCAGCAGTCCCGGGATGCAACCAGGACAGGGGCGGGGTGCACCCCTCCACTTT. Encoded protein: CASSPGMQPGQGRGAPLHF.

This clonotype was counted between two and nine times. The CDR3 spells CSVVDGYTEAFF. CDR3 coding DNA: TGCAGCGTTGTAGACGGTTACACTGAAGCTTTCTTT. The J gene is TRBJ1-1, the V gene TRBV29-1; D gene ambiguous. In germline, CDR1 is SQVTM, CDR2 ANQGSEA. CDR3 length: 12 residues. V was shortened by 4 bases and J by 3 bases, with 9 bases between the two germline ends.

The rearrangement uses TRBV29-1 and TRBJ2-1, with 10 positions matching TRBD1. This CDR3 is 15 amino acids long. V lost 6 bases and J lost 4; bases outside the gene matches: 9. Germline-derived CDR1 and CDR2 are SQVTM and ANQGSEA. The CDR3, as DNA: TGCAGCGTCCCCCGAGGGACAGGGGATTACAATGAGCAGTTCTTC. Translation: CSVPRGTGDYNEQFF.

This clonotype was counted a few times. The V call is TRBV20-1, the J call TRBJ2-1, with 8 bases fitting TRBD1. Per the germline V gene, CDR1 is DFQATT and CDR2 is SNEGSKA (reference sequence). V was clipped by 1 base and J by 16 bases; unmatched bases: 27. The CDR3 extends over 18 amino acids. CDR3 bases: TGCAGTGCTAGAGTGTGGACAGGGCTGGGGGAAGCCCCACTAAGGAGATTCTTC. It specifies CSARVWTGLGEAPLRRFF.

This clonotype was found a few times. V gene TRBV14 combines with J gene TRBJ2-7; D unclear. Germline V lookup: CDR1 SGHDN, CDR2 FVKESK. The germline V and J ends were trimmed by 1 base and 0 bases, with 13 bases remaining between them. The CDR3 contains 16 residues. The CDR3 DNA sequence: TGTGCCAGCAGCCAAGGAATCAACGCGGACTCCTACGAGCAGTACTTC. The encoded protein is CASSQGINADSYEQYF.

This clonotype was seen more than once but under ten times. This chain uses TRBV7-9 with TRBJ2-7; D is possibly TRBD1 (5 bases). The CDR3 spans 14 residues. Germline lookup yields CDR1 SEHNR and CDR2 FQNEAQ (reference sequence). V lost 5 bases and J 8 bases, leaving 19 bases between the germline ends. CDR3 sequence (DNA): TGTGCCAGCAGCCAGGCCCCAACAGGCGAGAAGCAGTACTTC. This encodes CASSQAPTGEKQYF.

V usage is TRBV12-3 or TRBV12-4 and J usage is TRBJ1-5; D perhaps matches TRBD1 (5 bases). This CDR3 has 13 amino acids. The V end was cut by 5 bases, the J end by 2 bases, with 7 bases between. CDR3 DNA sequence: TGTGCCAGCAGTCGAGGGGGCAATCAGCCCCAGCATTTT. Protein sequence: CASSRGGNQPQHF.

This chain connects TRBV11-2 to TRBJ1-2, with D hard to call. V was clipped by 5 bases and J by 3 bases, with 10 bases between them. Germline V lookup: CDR1 SGHAT, CDR2 FQNNGV. This CDR3 is built from 13 residues. The CDR3 DNA follows: TGTGCCAGCAGCCGAGACGGATACTATGGCTACACCTTC. Its translation: CASSRDGYYGYTF.

This clonotype was found many times. The V and J genes are TRBV20-1 and TRBJ2-6; 7 nucleotides agree with TRBD1. The trim removed 8 bases at V and 0 bases at J, leaving 16 bases unmatched. The CDR3 length is 18 residues. CDR1 and CDR2 from the germline V gene are DFQATT and SNEGSKA (reference sequence). The CDR3 sequence is CSTYSPGQPISGANVLTF. DNA of the CDR3: TGCAGTACGTACTCTCCGGGACAGCCGATCTCTGGGGCCAACGTCCTGACTTTC.

This CDR3 is CAWRVWERGTEAFF. CDR3 nucleotides: TGTGCCTGGAGAGTTTGGGAGAGGGGGACTGAAGCTTTCTTT. The chain joins TRBV30 to TRBJ1-1; a possible D gene is TRBD1 (6 bases). V was pared by 3 bases and J by 5 bases, with 16 bases between. Germline V gene sequence: CDR1 GTSNPN, CDR2 SVGIG (reference sequence). The CDR3 has 14 residues.

This clonotype has just a few counts. The gene calls are TRBV28 and TRBJ1-5; 7 nucleotides match TRBD1. Germline-derived CDR1 and CDR2 are MDHEN and SYDVKM. After removal of 6 bases from V and 5 bases from J, the junction contained 7 bases not matched to a gene. The CDR3 runs 14 residues. CDR3 loop: CASRSGGGDQPQHF. The CDR3 bases are TGTGCCAGCAGATCCGGAGGGGGCGATCAGCCCCAGCATTTT.

The V and J genes are TRBV7-2 and TRBJ2-6; D unresolved. This CDR3 has 14 amino acids. Looked up from germline, CDR1 is SGHTA and CDR2 is FQGNSA. The germline V and J ends were trimmed by 5 bases and 2 bases, with 7 bases remaining between them. The CDR3 is CASSPLAGANVLTF. CDR3 nucleotide sequence: TGTGCCAGCAGCCCCCTCGCTGGGGCCAACGTCCTGACTTTC.

V is TRBV20-1 and J is TRBJ2-6, with no clear D. The V end lost 0 bases, the J end lost 0 bases, and 6 bases lay between the germline ends. Germline CDR1 reads DFQATT; CDR2 reads SNEGSKA (reference sequence). The CDR3 spans 15 residues. CDR3 protein: CSARDTTSGANVLTF. CDR3 DNA sequence: TGCAGTGCTAGAGATACGACCTCTGGGGCCAACGTCCTGACTTTC.

A remark on this clonotype: This could be a read error, since a much larger clone is one nucleotide away. The chain uses TRBV6-5 and TRBJ1-2; 7 bases are a match to TRBD1. From germline, CDR1 is MNHEY and CDR2 SVGAGI. This CDR3 has 14 amino acids. CDR3 in amino acids: CASKDDRVGYGYNF. The CDR3 bases are TGTGCCAGCAAGGACGACAGGGTCGGATATGGCTACAACTTC.

The chain joins TRBV3-1 to TRBJ1-1; D uncertain. CDR1 is LGHDT and CDR2 is YNNKEL in the germline V gene (reference sequence). The CDR3 is made up of 14 amino acids. The V end was cut by 4 bases, the J end by 6 bases, with 15 bases between. CDR3 loop: CASSRSGRIPEAFF. CDR3 nucleotide sequence: TGTGCCAGCAGCCGGTCGGGCAGGATCCCTGAAGCTTTCTTT.

This clonotype was counted between two and nine times. The rearrangement joins TRBV20-1 to TRBJ1-5, with D hard to call. Trimming left V 0 bases short and J 4 bases short, with 7 bases between. The CDR3 sequence is 13 residues long. Germline loops: CDR1 DFQATT, CDR2 SNEGSKA (reference sequence). The CDR3 region is CSARDIGNQPQHF. DNA for the CDR3: TGCAGTGCTAGAGATATAGGGAATCAGCCCCAGCATTTT.

The rearrangement links TRBV7-9 to TRBJ2-3; TRBD2 matches 11 bases. CDR1 and CDR2 from the germline V gene are SEHNR and FQNEAQ (reference sequence). V lost 5 bases to trimming and J lost 2 bases; unmatched junction nucleotides: 6. This CDR3 is 16 amino acids long. CDR3 nucleotides: TGTGCCAGCAGCCCAATAGCGGGGGGGCTCACAGATACGCAGTATTTT. It translates to CASSPIAGGLTDTQYF.

This clonotype was picked up many times. The CDR3 loop is CAISGTSSGIQYF. DNA for the CDR3: TGTGCCATCAGCGGGACTAGCTCGGGCATTCAGTACTTC. The chain has TRBV10-3 and TRBJ2-4; 9 bases align to TRBD2. The J segment lost 9 bases and the V segment lost 6 bases, leaving 6 bases of the junction unmatched. The CDR3 is 13 amino acids. CDR1 is ENHRY, CDR2 SYGVKD, per germline.

This clonotype has just a few counts. The CDR3 protein is CASSQGIRTPGETQYF. The CDR3, as DNA: TGCGCCAGCAGCCAAGGGATAAGGACGCCTGGGGAGACCCAGTACTTC. The V and J genes are TRBV4-3 and TRBJ2-5; D is unclear. Per the germline V gene, CDR1 is LGHNA and CDR2 is YSLEER. The V end was cut by 1 base, the J end by 5 bases, with 17 bases between. The CDR3 length is 16 residues.

The sample holds one count of this clonotype. As DNA, the CDR3 is TGTGCCTGGAGTGTAGGAGGGGATAGCAATCAGCCCCAGCATTTT. It translates to CAWSVGGDSNQPQHF. V and J are TRBV30 and TRBJ1-5, with D possibly being TRBD1 (5 bases). From germline, CDR1 is GTSNPN and CDR2 SVGIG (reference sequence). The CDR3 is made up of 15 amino acids. Trimming took 0 bases from V and 0 from J, leaving 9 bases between them.

V gene TRBV25-1 combines with J gene TRBJ1-6; D is possibly TRBD1 (5 bases). The length of the CDR3 is 15 residues. The V end lost 6 bases, the J end lost 7 bases, and 16 bases lay between the germline ends. Germline CDR1 and CDR2: MGHDK and SYGVNS. CDR3 sequence: CASRPARGDNSPLHF. CDR3 DNA: TGTGCCAGCAGACCCGCCCGCGGGGACAATTCACCCCTCCACTTT.

The chain couples TRBV20-1 to TRBJ2-5; D unresolved. This CDR3 is 16 amino acids long. Germline CDR1 is DFQATT and CDR2 is SNEGSKA (reference sequence). The V gene lost 0 bases and the J gene lost 1 base, with 15 bases spanning the gap. The CDR3 loop reads CSARDPLREFQETQYF. CDR3 bases: TGCAGTGCTAGAGACCCTCTTAGGGAATTCCAAGAGACCCAGTACTTC.

This clonotype has more than one count but fewer than ten. The chain couples TRBV28 to TRBJ1-4; a possible D gene is TRBD1 (6 bases). Trimming cost V 6 bases and J 10 bases, with 12 bases left between them. Germline CDR1 reads MDHEN; CDR2 reads SYDVKM. The CDR3 has 12 amino acids. For the CDR3, the DNA is TGTGCCAGCAGATTAGGGACATCAAAACTGTTTTTT. This encodes CASRLGTSKLFF.